The 19 T cell receptor beta chains below come from one sample, sequenced in a study of T cell responses to AZD1222 COVID-19 vaccine. Measured with immunoSEQ multiplex PCR; TCRdb has only the in-frame clones, and not every one. The table lists 120,000 to 150,000 clones, roughly 93% of them singletons. Here the sequenced sample was peripheral blood, taken on day 0 of MenACWY control vaccination. Every receptor here comes from an adult in good health.

The chain has TRBV27 and TRBJ2-3; D might be TRBD1 or TRBD2, each matching 5 bases. The CDR3 runs to 15 residues. Germline values: CDR1 MNHEY, CDR2 SMNVEV (reference sequence). V lost 3 bases and J lost 5, with 15 bases in between. CDR3 residues: CASSLEGTDQDTQYF. In DNA form, the CDR3 reads TGTGCCAGCAGTTTGGAAGGGACCGACCAAGATACGCAGTATTTT.

Within the sample, this clone is medium-sized. This chain joins TRBV2 and TRBJ1-1, with D tentatively TRBD1 (6 bases). The V gene lost 8 bases and the J gene lost 1 base, with 11 bases spanning the gap. The CDR3 runs 13 residues. CDR1 is SNHLY, CDR2 FYNNEI, per germline. The CDR3 loop reads CASELDRNTEAFF. For the CDR3, the DNA is TGTGCCAGCGAACTGGACAGGAACACTGAAGCTTTCTTT.

This rearrangement joins TRBV28 to TRBJ1-2; D gene uncertain. Germline CDR1 MDHEN, CDR2 SYDVKM. Between the trimmed V and J ends, which lost 2 bases and 2 bases, there was a span of 12 bases. This CDR3 is 15 amino acids long. For the CDR3, the DNA is TGTGCCAGCAGTTTAGGCAGGCAAAGGAACTATGGCTACACCTTC. Translation gives CASSLGRQRNYGYTF.

The genes are TRBV27 and TRBJ2-1; 8 positions match TRBD1. This CDR3 region has 14 residues. V lost 6 bases to trimming and J lost 1 base; unmatched junction nucleotides: 2. Looked up from germline, CDR1 is MNHEY and CDR2 is SMNVEV (reference sequence). CDR3 in DNA: TGTGCCAGCAGAGGACAGGGTTCCTACAATGAGCAGTTCTTC. It specifies CASRGQGSYNEQFF.

The chain combines TRBV30 with TRBJ2-7, with D tentatively TRBD2 (5 bases). The CDR3 has 15 residues. V was shortened by 0 bases and J by 0 bases, with 12 bases between the two germline ends. Per germline, CDR1 GTSNPN and CDR2 SVGIG (reference sequence). CDR3 nucleotides: TGTGCCTGGAGTGTACAAAGCGGATTCTCCTACGAGCAGTACTTC. It yields the protein CAWSVQSGFSYEQYF. Full variable domain (missing parts from reference TRBV30 and TRBJ2-7): SQTIHQWPATLVQPVGSPLSLECTVEGTSNPNLYWYRQAAGRGLQLLFYSVGIGQISSEVPQNLSASRPQDRQFILSSKKLLLSDSGFYLCAWSVQSGFSYEQYFGPGTRLTVT.

The V call is TRBV9, the J call TRBJ1-2, with D perhaps TRBD1 (6 bases). Germline values: CDR1 SGDLS, CDR2 YYNGEE. V lost 0 bases and J lost 4, with 22 bases in between. CDR3 length: 18 residues. CDR3 DNA sequence: TGTGCCAGCAGCGTAGGAGGTGGGGGCCGTAGTTCCCCCTATGGCTACACCTTC. Residues: CASSVGGGGRSSPYGYTF.

V and J are TRBV7-3 and TRBJ2-2; D is unclear. V lost 2 bases and J 5 bases, leaving 12 bases between the germline ends. CDR1 and CDR2 (germline): SGHTA, FQGTGA. The CDR3 extends over 15 amino acids. CDR3 DNA sequence: TGTGCCAGCAGCTTACGGCTGGGTCTGACCGGGGAGCTGTTTTTT. Protein product: CASSLRLGLTGELFF.

J is TRBJ2-3 and V is TRBV7-2; no definite D call. Looked up from germline, CDR1 is SGHTA and CDR2 is FQGNSA. CDR3 length: 14 amino acids. Trimming left V 1 base short and J 2 bases short, with 7 bases between. The CDR3 sequence: CASSLEVPTDTQYF. CDR3 in DNA: TGTGCCAGCAGCTTAGAGGTCCCCACAGATACGCAGTATTTT.

The gene calls are TRBV6-6 and TRBJ1-4, with D tentatively TRBD1 (6 bases). The CDR3 runs to 13 residues. Germline CDR1 and CDR2: MNHNY and SVGAGI (reference sequence). Trimming stripped 2 bases from V and 10 bases from J, with 11 bases between. The CDR3 bases are TGTGCCAGCAGTTACCAGGGGTTAGCAAAACTGTTTTTT. Amino acids: CASSYQGLAKLFF.

The V and J genes are TRBV7-2 and TRBJ2-2; maybe TRBD1 (6 bases). This CDR3 has 14 amino acids. V was clipped by 5 bases and J by 11 bases, with 18 bases between them. Germline V lookup: CDR1 SGHTA, CDR2 FQGNSA. The CDR3 DNA follows: TGTGCCAGCAGCCATCCCCGGGGACATAGAGAGCTGTTTTTT. It specifies CASSHPRGHRELFF.

The rearrangement uses TRBV5-1 and TRBJ1-2, with 10 bases that match TRBD1. The CDR3 has 19 residues. With 9 bases clipped from V and 2 bases from J, the junction kept 22 bases outside the gene matches. Germline CDR1 is SGHRS and CDR2 is YFSETQ. The CDR3 sequence: CATKPKPDFRTGGNYGYTF. CDR3 sequence (DNA): TGCGCCACCAAGCCAAAGCCCGACTTTAGGACAGGGGGAAACTATGGCTACACCTTC.

The chain is built from TRBV15 and TRBJ2-1, with TRBD1 as a possible D gene (6 bases). Germline values: CDR1 LNHNV, CDR2 YYDKDF (reference sequence). CDR3 length: 15 residues. Deletions cut 1 base from V and 3 bases from J, with 10 bases between. This CDR3 reads CATSRGDRYYNEQFF. CDR3 sequence (DNA): TGTGCCACCAGCAGAGGCGACAGGTACTACAATGAGCAGTTCTTC.

This chain uses TRBV5-5 with TRBJ2-1, with TRBD2 matching over 9 bases. V was clipped by 0 bases and J by 0 bases; unmatched bases: 7. The CDR3 is made up of 18 amino acids. Looked up from germline, CDR1 is SGHKS and CDR2 is YYEKEE (reference sequence). The CDR3 is CASSLVGTSPISYNEQFF. As DNA, the CDR3 is TGTGCCAGCAGCTTGGTCGGGACTAGCCCTATCTCCTACAATGAGCAGTTCTTC. The variable domain in full, with the rest retrieved from reference TRBV5-5 and TRBJ2-1, is DAGVTQSPTHLIKTRGQQVTLRCSPISGHKSVSWYQQVLGQGPQFIFQYYEKEERGRGNFPDRFSARQFPNYSSELNVNALLLGDSALYLCASSLVGTSPISYNEQFFGPGTRLTVL.

This sequence joins TRBV14 and TRBJ2-7; D is ambiguous. The CDR3 loop spans 11 amino acids. Germline loops: CDR1 SGHDN, CDR2 FVKESK. V lost 4 bases to trimming and J lost 4 bases, with 5 bases between them. The CDR3 spells CASSLKYEQYF. The CDR3 nucleotides read TGTGCCAGCAGCCTAAAATACGAGCAGTACTTC.

J is TRBJ1-1 and V is TRBV10-1; TRBD1 might be the D (5 bases). This CDR3 is 15 amino acids long. The germline V gene encodes CDR1 WNHNN and CDR2 SYGVQD (reference sequence). The germline V and J ends were trimmed by 3 bases and 1 base, with 12 bases remaining between them. The CDR3 here is CASSDRPGRNTEAFF. The CDR3 DNA sequence: TGCGCCAGCAGTGACCGCCCAGGGCGGAACACTGAAGCTTTCTTT.

CDR3 DNA: TGCGCCAGCGGGACAGGGGATGAAAAACTGTTTTTT. Its protein is CASGTGDEKLFF. The V gene is TRBV10-2, the J gene TRBJ1-4, with 10 bases that match TRBD1. Germline CDR1 WSHSY, CDR2 SAAADI. The CDR3 is 12 amino acids. V was pared by 8 bases and J by 6 bases, with 0 bases of the junction left unmatched.

The gene calls are TRBV5-4 and TRBJ1-2, with TRBD1 identical over 9 bases. Germline CDR1 and CDR2: SGHNT and YYREEE (reference sequence). The CDR3 has 15 residues. J gave up 5 bases and V 0 bases, and 5 bases lay outside the gene matches. In nucleotides, the CDR3 is TGTGCCAGCAGCTTGGAAGGGACAGGGTTTTATGGCTACACCTTC. This translates into CASSLEGTGFYGYTF.

The rearrangement uses TRBV5-1 and TRBJ1-6, with D perhaps TRBD1 (6 bases). The CDR3 spans 15 residues. Germline V gene data show CDR1 as SGHRS and CDR2 as YFSETQ. V was trimmed by 0 bases and J by 7 bases, leaving 11 bases between them. DNA for the CDR3: TGCGCCAGCAGCTTGGATCCAGGGGTGAATTCACCCCTCCACTTT. Encoded protein: CASSLDPGVNSPLHF.

This clone has just one count. The chain is built from TRBV6-1 and TRBJ1-2; 7 nucleotides line up with TRBD1. There are 16 residues in the CDR3. The V gene's germline CDR1 is MNHNS and CDR2 SASEGT. J lost 6 bases, V lost 2 bases, and 12 bases had no gene match. The CDR3 coding sequence is TGTGCCAGCAGTGAAAGGAGGCGGGACAGTTCCAATGGCTACACCTTC. Translating gives CASSERRRDSSNGYTF.